This T cell receptor beta chain was recovered during a study of blood T cells in healthy people across ages. General study points: Expanded clonotype shifts may have been confounded, as the donors had an unknown CMV status. Per-million-T-cell TCR beta diversity fell roughly linearly with age.

CDR3 length: 14 amino acids. Germline loops: CDR1 SGHAT, CDR2 FQNNGV. J was trimmed by 6 bases and V by 3 bases; bases with no gene match: 3. This clonotype was observed a handful of times. Its antigen is unknown. Combining a sample-barcoded 5' primer with a J-beta primer mix, a second PCR ran for roughly 7 to 12 cycles. One entry per CDR3 protein, called by TCRdb with MiXCR from the 5' RACE reads. The sample records roughly 500,000 distinct CDR3 sequences, approximately 27% being singletons. The receptor's source is a woman between 65 and 79 years old in good health. The genes are TRBV11-2 and TRBJ2-7, with 12 bases aligning to TRBD1. Sequenced sample: blood. The CDR3 loop reads CASSLGTGGFEQYF. The CDR3, as DNA: TGTGCCAGCAGCTTGGGGACAGGGGGCTTCGAGCAGTACTTC.